A single sample gave rise to the 16 T cell receptor beta chains below, sequenced in a study of T cell responses to AZD1222 COVID-19 vaccine. The method was immunoSEQ multiplex PCR; TCRdb's version includes in-frame clones alone and lacks a portion of them. The table lists around 130,000 clones, 93% of them singletons. The material sequenced was peripheral blood, taken on day 0 of AZD1222 vaccination. These receptor sequences come from an adult in good health.

This clone was found once. V is TRBV9 and J is TRBJ2-1, with D perhaps matching TRBD2 (7 bases). Between the trimmed V and J ends, which lost 0 bases and 7 bases, there was a span of 14 bases. Germline CDR1 SGDLS, CDR2 YYNGEE. This CDR3 contains 15 residues. The CDR3 sequence is CASSVDGGPYNEQFF. The CDR3 nucleotides read TGTGCCAGCAGCGTAGACGGGGGGCCGTATAATGAGCAGTTCTTC. Full variable domain (rest looked up from reference TRBV9 and TRBJ2-1): DSGVTQTPKHLITATGQRVTLRCSPRSGDLSVYWYQQSLDQGLQFLIQYYNGEERAKGNILERFSAQQFPDLHSELNLSSLELGDSALYFCASSVDGGPYNEQFFGPGTRLTVL.

This chain joins TRBV5-1 and TRBJ1-2; TRBD1 matches at 8 bases. This CDR3 comprises 15 residues. Germline CDR1 reads SGHRS; CDR2 reads YFSETQ. The CDR3 bases are TGCGCGAGGGGGACAGGAGTGAGATTGGACTATGGCTACACCTTC. Translating gives CARGTGVRLDYGYTF.

V gene TRBV21-1 combines with J gene TRBJ1-3. TRBV21-1 constitutes a pseudogene. The CDR3 is made up of 18 amino acids. Here the CDR3 reads CASSKERERRLSGNTIYF. In DNA form, the CDR3 reads TGTGCCAGCAGCAAAGAAAGGGAACGGAGACTTTCTGGAAACACCATATATTTT.

This chain uses TRBV13 with TRBJ1-1; D is possibly TRBD1 (6 bases). Germline CDR1 PRHDT, CDR2 FYEKMQ (reference sequence). Trimming cost V 3 bases and J 6 bases, with 14 bases left between them. This CDR3 is 14 amino acids long. The DNA for the CDR3 is TGTGCCAGCAGCTTTTTCCAGGGGAGCTCTGAAGCTTTCTTT. It encodes CASSFFQGSSEAFF.

The gene calls are TRBV18 and TRBJ2-2; perhaps TRBD1 as D (5 bases). This CDR3 is built from 16 residues. Germline V gene sequence: CDR1 KGHSH, CDR2 LQKENI. Deletions cut 0 bases from V and 6 bases from J, with 14 bases between. DNA of the CDR3: TGTGCCAGCTCACCACCTTTCCGAAGGGGCGCCGGGGAGCTGTTTTTT. This encodes CASSPPFRRGAGELFF.

This clone was observed once. This chain connects TRBV19 to TRBJ1-5; 8 nucleotides agree with TRBD1. The CDR3 has 18 residues. The trim removed 5 bases at V and 8 bases at J, leaving 20 bases unmatched. Germline CDR1 and CDR2: LNHDA and SQIVND (reference sequence). CDR3 coding DNA: TGTGCCAGTAGTCTCCGCGGGGGCAGGGGGCGGGCCTTGGAGCCCCAGCATTTT. This codes for CASSLRGGRGRALEPQHF.

The chain couples TRBV5-1 to TRBJ2-7; 7 nucleotides match TRBD1. Germline-derived CDR1 and CDR2 are SGHRS and YFSETQ. Trimming at V came to 4 bases and at J to 3 bases, leaving 7 bases not matched to a gene. The CDR3 sequence is 14 residues long. CDR3: CASSTGDSSYEQYF. CDR3 coding DNA: TGCGCCAGCAGCACAGGGGACAGTAGCTACGAGCAGTACTTC.

The chain links TRBV11-2 to TRBJ2-1; D is unclear. CDR1 and CDR2 (germline): SGHAT, FQNNGV. The CDR3 is 12 amino acids. Trimming left V 3 bases short and J 9 bases short, with 9 bases between. CDR3 protein: CASSLSLGEQFF. Written as DNA, the CDR3 is TGTGCCAGCAGCTTGAGTCTTGGTGAGCAGTTCTTC.

The chain links TRBV6-5 to TRBJ2-1, with 14 bases identical to TRBD2. CDR1 and CDR2 (germline): MNHEY, SVGAGI. J gave up 7 bases and V 10 bases, and 9 bases lay outside the gene matches. This CDR3 has 15 residues. CDR3 amino acids: CATTGLAGASNEQFF. The CDR3 bases are TGTGCCACCACGGGACTAGCGGGGGCGTCTAATGAGCAGTTCTTC.

By share of the sample, this clone is medium-sized. The J gene is TRBJ2-3, the V gene TRBV7-8; D gene uncertain. Looked up from germline, CDR1 is SGHVS and CDR2 is FQNEAQ. This CDR3 comprises 11 residues. V shed 6 bases and J shed 3 bases, with 4 bases lying between them. This chain's CDR3 is CASRETDTQYF. DNA for the CDR3: TGTGCCAGCAGGGAGACAGATACGCAGTATTTT.

The genes are TRBV7-3 and TRBJ2-6; unclear D gene. Deletions cut 2 bases from V and 3 bases from J, with 2 bases between. CDR1 and CDR2 (germline): SGHTA, FQGTGA. The CDR3 extends over 13 amino acids. The CDR3 sequence: CASSLDGANVLTF. CDR3 DNA: TGTGCCAGCAGCTTAGATGGGGCCAACGTCCTGACTTTC.

The rearrangement joins TRBV7-2 to TRBJ2-2; D gene ambiguous. The germline V gene encodes CDR1 SGHTA and CDR2 FQGNSA. V lost 5 bases to trimming and J lost 6 bases, with 10 bases between them. The CDR3 is 13 amino acids. CDR3 in amino acids: CASSHRAPGELFF. Here the CDR3 DNA reads TGTGCCAGCAGCCATCGGGCTCCCGGGGAGCTGTTTTTT.

This chain uses TRBV7-9 with TRBJ1-2; 8 positions agree with TRBD1. This CDR3 is 15 amino acids long. Germline values: CDR1 SEHNR, CDR2 FQNEAQ (reference sequence). The V and J ends lost 5 bases and 4 bases, in that order; junction bases with no gene match: 9. The CDR3 loop is CASSPGTGLRYGYTF. The DNA for the CDR3 is TGTGCCAGCAGCCCCGGGACAGGCCTACGCTATGGCTACACCTTC.

This chain connects TRBV29-1 to TRBJ1-1; D call uncertain. The CDR3 consists of 12 residues. V gave up 8 bases and J gave up 2 bases, with 12 bases separating them. Germline V gene sequence: CDR1 SQVTM, CDR2 ANQGSEA. CDR3: CSLAGSNTEAFF. The CDR3 nucleotides read TGCAGCCTCGCCGGGAGCAACACTGAAGCTTTCTTT. Based on the CDR3 plus reference TRBV29-1 and TRBJ1-1, the full variable domain is SAVISQKPSRDICQRGTSLTIQCQVDSQVTMMFWYRQQPGQSLTLIATANQGSEATYESGFVIDKFPISRPNLTFSTLTVSNMSPEDSSIYLCSLAGSNTEAFFGQGTRLTVV.

This chain joins TRBV7-3 and TRBJ1-4; TRBD1 matches 10 bases. The V and J ends lost 5 bases and 6 bases, in that order; junction bases with no gene match: 6. Germline lookup yields CDR1 SGHTA and CDR2 FQGTGA. The CDR3 has 15 residues. CDR3 protein: CASSMTGGNDEKLFF. The CDR3 DNA sequence: TGTGCCAGCAGCATGACAGGGGGCAATGATGAAAAACTGTTTTTT.

This clone showed up just once. V and J are TRBV5-6 and TRBJ2-2, with D unresolved. Trimming cost V 2 bases and J 0 bases, with 11 bases left between them. In germline, CDR1 is SGHDT, CDR2 YYEEEE. The CDR3 length is 16 residues. The CDR3 sequence is CASSFSRTANTGELFF. CDR3 in DNA: TGTGCCAGCAGCTTTTCACGGACGGCGAACACCGGGGAGCTGTTTTTT.